This TCR beta chain came from a study of human T cells and chemical hapten exposure. In the study overall: Weekly diphenylcyclopropenone doses were given to patients' scalps across the approximately 23-week study. Mostly female patients had alopecia areata, totalis or universalis.

Specified time point: patch test 3, about 24 weeks after DPC sensitization. Treatment given: therapeutic diphenylcyclopropenone sensitization with weekly scalp DPC. TCRdb ran MiXCR on the RACE reads and lists one entry per CDR3 protein. The repertoire consists of about 64,000 distinct CDR3 sequences, with 9.5% to 11% occurring once and the leading ten covering less than 2.5%. Study-wide results and limits: Positive correlation was observed between PT1 expanded TCR counts and patch test score.

On this clonotype itself: Its antigen is undetermined.

This CDR3 is 13 amino acids long. V gave up 8 bases and J gave up 1 base, with 11 bases separating them. CDR1 is KGHSH, CDR2 LQKENI, per germline. This sequence was found in a woman aged 25-40 years with alopecia areata. Some clones in this sample may be carry-over from other donors' samples. Here the sequenced sample was whole blood, taken in connection with sensitization to the hapten diphenylcyclopropenone (DPC). The chain links TRBV18 to TRBJ1-1; unclear D gene. The CDR3 region is CASTLQGNTEAFF. In DNA form, the CDR3 reads TGTGCCAGCACCCTTCAAGGGAACACTGAAGCTTTCTTT.